This TCR beta chain was captured in a study of blood T cell repertoires in COVID-19. Turning to the study itself: Some COVID-19 samples were acute and others convalescent; all came from the United States, Italy and Spain.

Authors' methods: Estimated nucleated cell counts came from reference gene primer amplification. The assay was immunoSEQ multiplex PCR, and TCRdb's table has in-frame clones only and misses some. Clone size and V and J calls were adopted from that table, with D and trimming inferred from the DNA. The sample holds 35,000 to 50,000 clones, 85% to 90% seen once. The CDR3 has 13 amino acids. CDR1 is SGHNT, CDR2 YENEEA, per germline. V was clipped by 6 bases and J by 1 base, with 9 bases between them. The sequence was collected from a man in his 70s with acute or convalescent COVID-19. The J gene is TRBJ1-1, the V gene TRBV11-3; D is ambiguous. Material: peripheral blood. The CDR3 sequence: CASSYQANTEAFF. For the CDR3, the DNA is TGTGCCAGCAGTTATCAGGCGAACACTGAAGCTTTCTTT.